The text below deals with one T cell receptor (beta chain). This entry is derived from a study of T cell changes during pregnancy in multiple sclerosis. Only in-frame clones appear in the TCRdb table, and some are missing; sequencing was by immunoSEQ multiplex PCR. The data hold 55,000 to 85,000 clones, with roughly 92% observed a single time. Germline assignment: CDR1 SQVTM and CDR2 ANQGSEA. V was shortened by 5 bases and J by 2 bases, with 15 bases between the two germline ends. The CDR3 runs to 14 residues. The material sequenced was peripheral blood, taken in the third trimester of pregnancy. The TCR sequence derives from a female donor with multiple sclerosis, enrolled in a pregnancy study. V usage is TRBV29-1 and J usage is TRBJ1-1; the D gene is possibly TRBD1 (6 bases). The CDR3 protein is CSVSILTGNTEAFF. DNA of the CDR3: TGCAGCGTTTCGATTCTGACAGGCAACACTGAAGCTTTCTTT.